The 15 T cell receptor beta chains below come from one sample, sequenced in a study of blood T cell repertoires in COVID-19. Assay: immunoSEQ multiplex PCR; the TCRdb copy retains only in-frame clones and omits some. The profile shows more than 150,000 clones, around 81% of them singletons. Sequenced material: peripheral blood. The source of these receptors is a man aged 70-80 years who had recovered from COVID-19.

The V gene is TRBV9, the J gene TRBJ2-3, with a tentative D call TRBD2 (6 bases). CDR3 length equals 16 residues. Germline V gene data show CDR1 as SGDLS and CDR2 as YYNGEE. V gave up 0 bases and J gave up 4 bases, with 15 bases separating them. DNA for the CDR3: TGTGCCAGCAGCGTAGGAGAGGGAGGCTGGGCAGATACGCAGTATTTT. This encodes CASSVGEGGWADTQYF.

This clone was detected a few times. The chain has TRBV18 and TRBJ1-3; D ambiguous. V lost 0 bases to trimming and J lost 2 bases, with 5 bases between them. This CDR3 is built from 14 residues. Per germline, CDR1 KGHSH and CDR2 LQKENI. CDR3 DNA sequence: TGTGCCAGCTCACCACCAGACACTGGAAACACCATATATTTT. This sequence encodes CASSPPDTGNTIYF.

The V call is TRBV19, the J call TRBJ2-7; 11 bases fit TRBD2. This CDR3 region has 15 residues. J gave up 4 bases and V 2 bases, and 4 bases lay outside the gene matches. Germline CDR1 LNHDA, CDR2 SQIVND (reference sequence). The CDR3 nucleotides read TGTGCCAGTAGTATACCCCTAGCGGGAGGTTACGAGCAGTACTTC. Its protein product is CASSIPLAGGYEQYF.

This clone was seen once. The gene calls are TRBV5-1 and TRBJ1-1; D gene unclear. CDR3 length: 14 amino acids. CDR1 is SGHRS and CDR2 is YFSETQ in the germline V gene. V was cut by 3 bases and J by 1 base, with 10 bases left in between. The CDR3 spells CASSSNPGNTEAFF. CDR3 in DNA: TGCGCCAGCAGCTCCAATCCCGGGAACACTGAAGCTTTCTTT.

The rearrangement joins TRBV18 to TRBJ2-7, with TRBD1 identical over 7 bases. This CDR3 spans 14 amino acids. V gave up 3 bases and J gave up 4 bases; unmatched junction bases: 6. CDR1 and CDR2 (germline): KGHSH, LQKENI. The CDR3 DNA reads TGTGCCAGCTCACCGGGCACAGGGGAATACGAGCAGTACTTC. This codes for CASSPGTGEYEQYF.

V is TRBV19 and J is TRBJ2-5; the match to TRBD2 covers 8 bases. The V and J ends lost 6 bases and 5 bases, in that order; junction bases with no gene match: 8. The CDR3 consists of 14 residues. The germline gives CDR1 LNHDA, CDR2 SQIVND (reference sequence). Here the CDR3 DNA reads TGTGCCAGTAGCTTTCGGGGGGGGATGGAGACCCAGTACTTC. Translation: CASSFRGGMETQYF.

The V call is TRBV9, the J call TRBJ1-3; D perhaps matches TRBD1 (5 bases). Per the germline V gene, CDR1 is SGDLS and CDR2 is YYNGEE. V was pared by 3 bases and J by 1 base, with 20 bases between. The CDR3 is made up of 18 amino acids. CDR3 nucleotides: TGTGCCAGCAGCGGAGAAGGGGCAGGGTTCTCTTCTGGAAACACCATATATTTT. Translation gives CASSGEGAGFSSGNTIYF.

This clone was detected a few times. The chain combines TRBV7-8 with TRBJ2-5; 12 bases are a match to TRBD2. The ends lost 1 base at V and 5 bases at J; junction bases unmatched: 5. Germline V gives CDR1 SGHVS, CDR2 FQNEAQ. This CDR3 spans 16 amino acids. CDR3 sequence (DNA): TGTGCCAGCAGCTTAGGTTTGACTAGCGGGAGCGAGACCCAGTACTTC. Translating it yields CASSLGLTSGSETQYF.

The chain is built from TRBV2 and TRBJ1-5, with 7 bases matching TRBD1. Trimming at V came to 5 bases and at J to 4 bases, leaving 8 bases not matched to a gene. Germline V gene sequence: CDR1 SNHLY, CDR2 FYNNEI. CDR3 length: 15 amino acids. DNA for the CDR3: TGTGCCAGCAGTACGGGACAGACAAAAAATCAGCCCCAGCATTTT. Its translation: CASSTGQTKNQPQHF.

In this sample, this clone turned up a few times. The chain is built from TRBV21-1 and TRBJ1-5; the DNA was not compared with TRBD1, the D call given in the table. TRBV21-1 is a pseudogene. This CDR3 is 17 amino acids long. The CDR3 loop is CASSKALSAGPNQPQHF. CDR3 in DNA: TGTGCCAGCAGCAAAGCGCTTTCGGCAGGGCCGAATCAGCCCCAGCATTTT.

V is TRBV28 and J is TRBJ1-5; maybe TRBD1 (5 bases). Germline CDR1 and CDR2: MDHEN and SYDVKM. V shed 8 bases and J shed 4 bases, with 15 bases lying between them. This CDR3 is built from 14 residues. The CDR3 region is CASLGLDTNQPQHF. CDR3 DNA: TGTGCCAGCCTCGGGTTGGACACTAATCAGCCCCAGCATTTT.

This chain connects TRBV19 to TRBJ1-2; TRBD1 matches 9 bases. The CDR3 runs 15 residues. Germline CDR1 and CDR2: LNHDA and SQIVND (reference sequence). Germline trimming cut 5 bases from V and 8 bases from J; bases unmatched to any gene: 12. CDR3 coding DNA: TGTGCCAGTAGTCTAACCCGTTGGACAGGGGACGGCTACACCTTC. It yields the protein CASSLTRWTGDGYTF. Looking up the rest from reference TRBV19 and TRBJ1-2 gives the full variable domain: DGGITQSPKYLFRKEGQNVTLSCEQNLNHDAMYWYRQDPGQGLRLIYYSQIVNDFQKGDIAEGYSVSREKKESFPLTVTSAQKNPTAFYLCASSLTRWTGDGYTFGSGTRLTVV.

There are a few counts of this clone. The rearrangement uses TRBV4-1 and TRBJ2-7, with a possible D match to TRBD2 (6 bases). V lost 4 bases and J 2 bases, leaving 9 bases between the germline ends. The CDR3 runs to 13 residues. Germline V CDR1 and CDR2: MGHRA, YSYEKL. The CDR3 here is CASSLSSAYEQYF. CDR3 coding DNA: TGCGCCAGCAGCCTATCTAGCGCCTACGAGCAGTACTTC.

This chain joins TRBV20-1 and TRBJ1-3; D uncertain. V gave up 7 bases and J gave up 0 bases, with 4 bases separating them. Germline V gene data show CDR1 as DFQATT and CDR2 as SNEGSKA (reference sequence). CDR3 length: 11 residues. The DNA of the CDR3 is TGCAGTGTAGACTCTGGAAACACCATATATTTT. It is translated as CSVDSGNTIYF.

This clone was seen just once. CDR3 sequence (DNA): TGTGCCAGCAGTACTAGCGGGAGTGGGAATGAGCAGTTCTTC. This sequence encodes CASSTSGSGNEQFF. The chain couples TRBV25-1 to TRBJ2-1; 11 bases fit TRBD2. The trim removed 5 bases at V and 7 bases at J, leaving 4 bases unmatched. The CDR3 spans 14 residues. CDR1 is MGHDK and CDR2 is SYGVNS in the germline V gene.